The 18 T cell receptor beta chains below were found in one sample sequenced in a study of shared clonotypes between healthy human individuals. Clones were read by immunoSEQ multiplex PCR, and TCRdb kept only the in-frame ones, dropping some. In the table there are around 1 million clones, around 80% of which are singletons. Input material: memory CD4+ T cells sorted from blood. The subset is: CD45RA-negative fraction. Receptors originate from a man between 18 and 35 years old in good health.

DNA for the CDR3: TGTGCCTTTGGGGCAGGGTCGACTGGAAACACCATATATTTT. This gives the protein CAFGAGSTGNTIYF. V and J are TRBV2 and TRBJ1-3, with a weak D call TRBD1 (5 bases). Germline-derived CDR1 and CDR2 are SNHLY and FYNNEI. This CDR3 region has 14 residues. With 11 bases removed from V and 2 bases from J, the gap between germline ends came to 16 bases. The whole variable domain, remainder taken from reference TRBV2 and TRBJ1-3, is EPEVTQTPSHQVTQMGQEVILRCVPISNHLYFYWYRQILGQKVEFLVSFYNNEISEKSEIFDDQFSVERPDGSNFTLKIRSTKLEDSAMYFCAFGAGSTGNTIYFGEGSWLTVV.

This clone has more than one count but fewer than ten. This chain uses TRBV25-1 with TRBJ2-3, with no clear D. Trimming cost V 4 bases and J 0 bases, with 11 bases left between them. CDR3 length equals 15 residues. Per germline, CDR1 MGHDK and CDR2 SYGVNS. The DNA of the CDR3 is TGTGCCAGCAGTGGGCAAGACCAGAGCACAGATACGCAGTATTTT. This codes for CASSGQDQSTDTQYF.

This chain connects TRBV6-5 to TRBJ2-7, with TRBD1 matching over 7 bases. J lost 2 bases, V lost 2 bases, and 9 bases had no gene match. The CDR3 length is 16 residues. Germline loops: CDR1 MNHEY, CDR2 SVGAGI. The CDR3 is CASSYGRRQGAYEQYF. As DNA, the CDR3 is TGTGCCAGCAGTTACGGCCGAAGACAGGGAGCCTACGAGCAGTACTTC.

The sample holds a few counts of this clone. The CDR3 region has the DNA TGTGCCACGGGGCAGGCTAGCGATGAGCAGTTCTTC. This codes for CATGQASDEQFF. The V gene is TRBV10-3, the J gene TRBJ2-1, with D tentatively TRBD2 (6 bases). Per the germline V gene, CDR1 is ENHRY and CDR2 is SYGVKD. Trimming cost V 10 bases and J 8 bases, with 15 bases left between them. The CDR3 totals 12 residues.

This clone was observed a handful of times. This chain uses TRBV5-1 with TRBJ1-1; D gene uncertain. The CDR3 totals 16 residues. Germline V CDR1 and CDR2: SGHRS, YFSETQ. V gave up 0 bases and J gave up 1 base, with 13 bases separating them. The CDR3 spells CASSLEGALRNTEAFF. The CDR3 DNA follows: TGCGCCAGCAGCTTGGAGGGAGCGCTCCGGAACACTGAAGCTTTCTTT.

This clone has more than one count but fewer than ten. CDR3 sequence reads: CSAVQLYGYTF. DNA of the CDR3: TGCAGTGCTGTGCAGCTCTATGGCTACACCTTC. The gene calls are TRBV20-1 and TRBJ1-2, with no clear D. The CDR3 is 11 residues long. The germline CDR1 and CDR2 sequences are DFQATT and SNEGSKA (reference sequence). V gave up 5 bases and J gave up 4 bases, with 8 bases separating them.

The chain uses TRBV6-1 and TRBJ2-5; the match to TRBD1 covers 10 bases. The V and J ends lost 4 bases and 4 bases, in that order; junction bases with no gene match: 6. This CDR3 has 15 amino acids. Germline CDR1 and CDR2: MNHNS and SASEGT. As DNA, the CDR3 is TGTGCCAGCAGTGGTTCCGGGACAGGGGTAGAGACCCAGTACTTC. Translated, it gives CASSGSGTGVETQYF.

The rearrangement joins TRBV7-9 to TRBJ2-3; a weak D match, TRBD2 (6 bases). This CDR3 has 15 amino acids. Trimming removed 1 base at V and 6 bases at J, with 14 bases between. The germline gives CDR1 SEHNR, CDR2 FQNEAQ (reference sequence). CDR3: CASSLGTIGTDTQYF. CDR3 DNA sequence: TGTGCCAGCAGCTTAGGGACTATAGGAACTGATACGCAGTATTTT.

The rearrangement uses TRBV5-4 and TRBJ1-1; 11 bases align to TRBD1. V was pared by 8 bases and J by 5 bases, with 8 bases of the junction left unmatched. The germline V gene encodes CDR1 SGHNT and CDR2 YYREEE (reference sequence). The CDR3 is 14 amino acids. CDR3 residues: CASQSGTGGTEAFF. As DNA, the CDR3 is TGTGCCAGTCAATCCGGGACAGGGGGTACTGAAGCTTTCTTT.

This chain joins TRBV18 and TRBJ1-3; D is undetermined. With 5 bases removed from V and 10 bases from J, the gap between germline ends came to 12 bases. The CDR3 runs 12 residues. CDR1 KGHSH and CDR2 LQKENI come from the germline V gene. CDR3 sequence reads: CASSGSLETIYF. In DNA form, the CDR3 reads TGTGCCAGCTCAGGATCATTGGAGACCATATATTTT.

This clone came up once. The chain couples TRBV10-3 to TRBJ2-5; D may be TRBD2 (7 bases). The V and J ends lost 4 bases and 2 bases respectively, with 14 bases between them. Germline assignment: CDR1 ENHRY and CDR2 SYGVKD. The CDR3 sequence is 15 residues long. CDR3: CAISGAGAAQETQYF. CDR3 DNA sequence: TGTGCCATCAGTGGGGCGGGGGCCGCACAAGAGACCCAGTACTTC.

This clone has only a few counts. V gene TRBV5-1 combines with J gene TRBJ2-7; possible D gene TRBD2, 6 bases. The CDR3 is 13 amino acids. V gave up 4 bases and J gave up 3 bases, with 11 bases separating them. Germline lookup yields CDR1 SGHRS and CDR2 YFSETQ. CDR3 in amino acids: CASSPGAYYEQYF. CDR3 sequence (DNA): TGCGCCAGCAGCCCGGGAGCCTACTACGAGCAGTACTTC.

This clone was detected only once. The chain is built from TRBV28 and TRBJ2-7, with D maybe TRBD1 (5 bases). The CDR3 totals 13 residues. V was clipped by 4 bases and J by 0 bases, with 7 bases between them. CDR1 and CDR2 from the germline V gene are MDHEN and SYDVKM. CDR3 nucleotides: TGTGCCAGCAGTTACAGGCTCTCCTACGAGCAGTACTTC. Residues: CASSYRLSYEQYF.

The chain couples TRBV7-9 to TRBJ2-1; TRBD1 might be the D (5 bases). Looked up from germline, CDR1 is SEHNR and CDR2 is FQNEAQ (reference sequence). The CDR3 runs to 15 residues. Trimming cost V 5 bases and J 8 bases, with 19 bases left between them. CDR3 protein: CASSQSTKGIHEQFF. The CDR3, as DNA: TGTGCCAGCAGCCAGTCAACCAAGGGGATCCATGAGCAGTTCTTC.

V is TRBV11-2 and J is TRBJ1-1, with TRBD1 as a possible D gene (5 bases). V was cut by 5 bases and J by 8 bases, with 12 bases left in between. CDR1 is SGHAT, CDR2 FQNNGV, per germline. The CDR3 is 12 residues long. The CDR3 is CASSLEGLEAFF. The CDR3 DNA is TGTGCCAGCAGCCTGGAGGGGTTGGAAGCTTTCTTT.

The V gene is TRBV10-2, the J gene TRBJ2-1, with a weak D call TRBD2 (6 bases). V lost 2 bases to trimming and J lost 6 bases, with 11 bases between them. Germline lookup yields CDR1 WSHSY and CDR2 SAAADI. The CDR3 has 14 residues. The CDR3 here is CASSEGGPFNEQFF. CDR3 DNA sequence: TGCGCCAGCAGTGAGGGAGGGCCTTTCAATGAGCAGTTCTTC.

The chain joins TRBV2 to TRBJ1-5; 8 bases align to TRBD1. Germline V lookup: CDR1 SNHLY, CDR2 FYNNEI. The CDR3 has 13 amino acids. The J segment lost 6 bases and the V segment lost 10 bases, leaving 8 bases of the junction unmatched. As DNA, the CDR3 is TGTGCCACCGCGGACAGGGATAGTCAGCCCCAGCATTTT. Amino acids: CATADRDSQPQHF.

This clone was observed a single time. The CDR3 is CASSQEGAKGETQYF. The CDR3 DNA reads as TGCGCCAGCAGCCAAGAGGGGGCCAAAGGGGAGACCCAGTACTTC. This chain links TRBV4-1 with TRBJ2-5; TRBD1 might be the D (6 bases). CDR3 size: 15 residues. V was shortened by 0 bases and J by 5 bases, with 13 bases between the two germline ends. CDR1 and CDR2 from the germline V gene are MGHRA and YSYEKL.